This T cell receptor beta chain derives from a study of blood T cells in healthy people across ages. For the second PCR, which ran for about 6 to 12 cycles, a sample-barcoded 5' primer and a J-beta primer mix were used. Using its own MiXCR run on the 5' RACE reads, TCRdb lists one record per CDR3 protein. The sample has 1.4 million to 1.5 million distinct CDR3 sequences, roughly 40% seen once. General study points: Diversity figures based on one million T cells were deemed too low. Greater diversity and more naive CD4+ cells were seen in long-lived donors than in aged donors.

The draw of peripheral blood yielded approximately 11 milliliters from each donor. CDR1 is LNHNV and CDR2 is YYDKDF in the germline V gene (reference sequence). The CDR3 loop spans 14 amino acids. Between the trimmed V and J ends, which lost 6 bases and 4 bases, there was a span of 15 bases. About this clonotype itself: Antigen specificity is unknown.

Source material: blood. The sequence was collected from a woman under 30 in good health. The V call is TRBV15, the J call TRBJ1-1; D is possibly TRBD1 (5 bases). The CDR3 region is CATRQARVITEAFF. Written as DNA, the CDR3 is TGTGCCACCAGACAGGCCAGGGTCATCACTGAAGCTTTCTTT.